This is a list of T cell receptor beta chains from one sample in a study of shared clonotypes between healthy human individuals. Measured with immunoSEQ multiplex PCR; TCRdb has only the in-frame clones, and not every one. The table shows about 2 million clones, with about 95% occurring only once. The sequenced sample was naive CD8+ T cells sorted from blood. The source of these receptors is a man younger than 30 in good health. Both conserved end residues are part of each CDR3. The order of the fields is V gene, D gene, clone size, J gene, CDR3 protein, CDR3 DNA. D genes are given only for firm matches. Clone size, where shown, is once, few, many, or a class for clones that have expanded.

TRBV4-1	NA	NA	TRBJ2-5	CASSQEAWLETQYF	TGCGCCAGCAGCCAAGAGGCTTGGCTGGAGACCCAGTACTTC
TRBV10-3	TRBD2	NA	TRBJ2-2	CAISEWGLAGGEAGELFF	TGTGCCATCAGTGAGTGGGGACTAGCGGGAGGAGAAGCCGGGGAGCTGTTTTTT
TRBV6-1	TRBD1	NA	TRBJ2-7	CASRTGAGEQYF	TGTGCCAGCAGGACAGGGGCGGGCGAGCAGTACTTC
TRBV30	TRBD1	NA	TRBJ2-3	CAWSTGTAELDTQYF	TGTGCCTGGAGCACCGGGACAGCAGAATTGGATACGCAGTATTTT
TRBV6-5	TRBD2	NA	TRBJ2-7	CASSGGEAYEQYF	TGTGCCTCCTCCGGGGGGGAGGCCTACGAGCAGTACTTC
TRBV4-1	NA	NA	TRBJ2-7	CASSQAASVGYEQYF	TGCGCCAGCAGCCAAGCGGCTAGCGTCGGCTACGAGCAGTACTTC
TRBV5-6	NA	NA	TRBJ1-5	CASSLVGSNQPQHF	TGTGCCAGCAGCTTGGTAGGTTCCAATCAGCCCCAGCATTTT
TRBV6-6	NA	NA	TRBJ2-3	CASSYQATSTDTQYF	TGTGCCAGCAGTTATCAGGCAACTAGCACAGATACGCAGTATTTT
TRBV5-1	NA	once	TRBJ2-2	CASSLLGYDTGELFF	TGCGCCAGCAGCCTACTCGGGTACGACACCGGGGAGCTGTTTTTT
TRBV7-8	NA	once	TRBJ1-4	CASSLGAGTREKLFF	TGTGCCAGCAGCTTAGGGGCGGGGACTAGGGAAAAACTGTTTTTT
TRBV4-1	NA	NA	TRBJ1-1	CASSQGGGVYMNTEAFF	TGCGCCAGCAGCCAAGGTGGAGGGGTCTACATGAACACTGAAGCTTTCTTT
TRBV5-6	NA	NA	TRBJ1-1	CASSSTSGENTEAFF	TGTGCCAGCAGCTCCACCTCAGGGGAGAACACTGAAGCTTTCTTT
TRBV4-3	TRBD2	NA	TRBJ2-7	CASSLGLYLYEQYF	TGCGCCAGCAGCCTGGGACTATACCTATACGAGCAGTACTTC
TRBV4-1	NA	NA	TRBJ1-5	CASSQVARGNQPQHF	TGCGCCAGCAGCCAAGTTGCGCGGGGGAATCAGCCCCAGCATTTT
TRBV2	NA	NA	TRBJ2-1	CATGGVSEFF	TGTGCCACCGGTGGTGTTTCGGAGTTCTTC
TRBV7-9	NA	NA	TRBJ2-5	CASSLLPGLGETQYF	TGTGCCAGCAGCCTCCTACCGGGGTTAGGAGAGACCCAGTACTTC
TRBV7-8	NA	NA	TRBJ2-1	CASSLAGYEQFF	TGTGCCAGCAGCTTAGCGGGCTATGAGCAGTTCTTC
TRBV27	NA	NA	TRBJ1-1	CASSYSENTEAFF	TGTGCCAGCAGTTACTCGGAGAACACTGAAGCTTTCTTT
TRBV19	NA	NA	TRBJ1-5	CASRTLYSNQPQHF	TGTGCCAGCAGGACACTGTATAGCAATCAGCCCCAGCATTTT
TRBV7-9	NA	NA	TRBJ1-4	CASSLSDLPNEKLFF	TGTGCCAGCAGCTTATCGGATCTCCCTAATGAAAAACTGTTTTTT
TRBV19	TRBD2	NA	TRBJ2-5	CASSMGSRLAGEETQYF	TGTGCCAGTAGTATGGGGTCCCGGCTAGCGGGAGAAGAGACCCAGTACTTC
TRBV7-8	NA	NA	TRBJ1-1	CASSAVVRGTEAFF	TGTGCCAGCAGCGCCGTTGTGAGGGGAACTGAAGCTTTCTTT
TRBV2	TRBD2	NA	TRBJ2-7	CAWEAAGGTYEQYF	TGTGCCTGGGAGGCGGCGGGAGGGACCTACGAGCAGTACTTC
TRBV9	NA	NA	TRBJ1-1	CASSVAGLENTEAFF	TGTGCCAGCAGCGTAGCGGGACTCGAGAACACTGAAGCTTTCTTT
TRBV27	NA	NA	TRBJ1-2	CASTPNYGYTF	TGTGCCAGCACACCCAACTATGGCTACACCTTC
TRBV9	NA	NA	TRBJ1-1	CASSIGTVNTEAFF	TGTGCCAGCAGCATTGGGACGGTGAACACTGAAGCTTTCTTT
TRBV29-1	NA	NA	TRBJ2-7	CSVETGLYEQYF	TGCAGCGTTGAAACAGGGCTCTACGAGCAGTACTTC
TRBV7-8	NA	once	TRBJ2-3	CASSLSGPGPGDTQYF	TGTGCCAGCAGCTTAAGCGGCCCAGGGCCCGGAGATACGCAGTATTTT
TRBV6-5	TRBD1	NA	TRBJ2-7	CASSYGQGDEQYF	TGTGCCAGCAGTTATGGACAGGGGGACGAGCAGTACTTC
TRBV7-9	TRBD1	NA	TRBJ1-1	CASSTGTGSNTEAFF	TGTGCCAGCAGTACCGGGACAGGGTCGAACACTGAAGCTTTCTTT
TRBV7-9	TRBD1	NA	TRBJ1-2	CASSPTGGYNYGYTF	TGTGCCAGCAGCCCCACAGGGGGCTATAACTATGGCTACACCTTC
TRBV27	TRBD1	few	TRBJ2-7	CASSSQGASYEQYF	TGTGCCAGCAGTTCCCAGGGGGCCTCCTACGAGCAGTACTTC
TRBV7-6	TRBD2	NA	TRBJ2-3	CASSLIPLGGGTDTQYF	TGTGCCAGCAGCTTAATTCCCCTCGGGGGGGGCACAGATACGCAGTATTTT
TRBV5-1	NA	NA	TRBJ1-2	CASRTGTDYGYTF	TGCGCCAGCAGGACAGGAACAGACTATGGCTACACCTTC
TRBV29-1	NA	NA	TRBJ2-1	CSVVMSGAASYNEQFF	TGCAGCGTCGTTATGAGTGGGGCTGCTTCCTACAATGAGCAGTTCTTC
TRBV5-1	NA	NA	TRBJ2-1	CASSLARGPLNEQFF	TGCGCCAGCAGCTTGGCCCGGGGTCCTCTCAATGAGCAGTTCTTC
TRBV5-6	NA	NA	TRBJ2-5	CASSLVLKETQYF	TGTGCCAGCAGCTTGGTTCTAAAAGAGACCCAGTACTTC
TRBV6-5	NA	NA	TRBJ2-7	CASGTDKSSYEQYF	TGTGCCAGCGGAACGGACAAAAGCTCCTACGAGCAGTACTTC
TRBV7-2	TRBD1	NA	TRBJ1-6	CASSWPRDSTNSPLHF	TGTGCCAGCAGCTGGCCCCGGGACAGCACTAATTCACCCCTCCACTTT
TRBV5-1	NA	NA	TRBJ2-3	CASSFDGTDTQYF	TGCGCCAGCAGCTTCGACGGAACAGATACGCAGTATTTT
TRBV9	NA	NA	TRBJ1-3	CASSVAGPSGNTIYF	TGTGCCAGCAGCGTAGCCGGGCCCTCTGGAAACACCATATATTTT
TRBV10-2	NA	NA	TRBJ2-7	CASSVSGSYEQYF	TGCGCCAGCAGTGTTTCAGGGAGCTACGAGCAGTACTTC
TRBV7-9	TRBD1	NA	TRBJ1-4	CASSPTGEGEEKLFF	TGTGCCAGCAGCCCAACAGGGGAGGGAGAGGAAAAACTGTTTTTT
TRBV6-5	NA	NA	TRBJ1-3	CASSLTPRGNTIYF	TGTGCCAGCAGTCTAACCCCGAGGGGGAACACCATATATTTT
TRBV4-1	TRBD1	NA	TRBJ1-6	CASSQEGQGVLHF	TGCGCCAGCAGCCAAGAGGGGCAGGGGGTTCTCCACTTT
TRBV7-2	TRBD1	NA	TRBJ2-1	CASSPDPGQFYNEQFF	TGTGCCAGCAGCCCCGACCCGGGACAGTTTTACAATGAGCAGTTCTTC
TRBV6-5	NA	once	TRBJ1-4	CASSYVESTMVEKLFF	TGTGCCAGCAGTTACGTGGAGAGTACTATGGTCGAAAAACTGTTTTTT
TRBV4-3	TRBD2	NA	TRBJ2-7	CASSQVLAKAYEQYF	TGCGCCAGCAGCCAAGTACTAGCGAAGGCCTACGAGCAGTACTTC
TRBV19	NA	once	TRBJ2-7	CASSITGISYEQYF	TGTGCCAGTAGTATTACAGGGATCTCCTACGAGCAGTACTTC
TRBV27	TRBD1	NA	TRBJ1-5	CASSPGTGAPYSNQPQHF	TGTGCCAGCTCGCCCGGGACAGGGGCGCCTTATAGCAATCAGCCCCAGCATTTT
TRBV2	NA	NA	TRBJ1-4	CASSEALQAEEATNEKLFF	TGTGCCAGCAGTGAAGCGCTTCAGGCGGAAGAGGCAACTAATGAAAAACTGTTTTTT
TRBV7-9	NA	NA	TRBJ1-4	CASSLAVGEKLFF	TGTGCCAGCAGCTTAGCGGTGGGTGAAAAACTGTTTTTT